This TCR beta chain was found in a study of beta chain features in type 1 diabetes (dated by TCRdb to 2017 to 2018). With regard to the full study: Mean age, gender distribution, total cell number and subset yield did not differ between patients and healthy donors. Regulatory and stem cell-like memory subsets were obtained from only 8 patients and roughly 8 healthy donors, while naive and central memory subsets were obtained from all 30 or so donors. Across all samples, almost 110 million sorted cells were examined, and cell number per subset correlated strongly with RNA yield. In the study, TCRB repertoires of sorted circulating CD4+ T cell subsets from recently diagnosed type 1 diabetes patients were compared with those of matched healthy donors.

Findings and caveats that apply to the study as a whole: In all four CD4+ subsets, TCRB CDR3 length was moderately but significantly shorter in type 1 diabetes patients. Because small numbers of individuals were included in the HLA sub-analyses, any influence of HLA type on TCRB rearrangement was left unresolved. Sequencing cDNA rather than genomic DNA could over-represent highly expressing activated cells, although activation and CD3 levels did not differ between groups. Shorter templates might have been favored by PCR, but patient and control samples were amplified and corrected together, so both groups would have been affected equally by any skew. At VDJ recombination sites, patients with type 1 diabetes made fewer insertions and deleted more nucleotides, a pattern implying thymic rearrangement abnormalities. Naive, central memory and regulatory TCRB repertoires appeared more similar among patients than among healthy donors.

Each donor gave one peripheral blood draw, approximately 110 mL on average, collected into heparinised tubes. Naive, central memory, regulatory and stem cell-like memory CD4+ T cells were sorted on a BD FACSAria II using a panel including CD45RO, CCR7, CD25, CD127, CD95 and CD27. Every sorted population had a purity above 98%. PBMCs were isolated immediately by Lymphoprep density gradient centrifugation and stained directly without culture. To minimize batch effects, samples were stained and sorted in pairs, one healthy donor with one patient per experiment. The entire isolated RNA was reverse transcribed using the High Capacity cDNA Reverse Transcription Kit, and thus expressed TCRB transcripts were sequenced. Deep immunoSEQ sequencing was applied to naive, central memory and regulatory T cell samples, giving an average of roughly 3.5 million total reads per sample. Sorted cells were lysed in RLT buffer, and RNA was extracted using DNase-treated RNeasy Micro or Mini kits according to cell number. To prevent cross-contamination, every cell subset was processed on its own, while patient and healthy donor samples were processed together. Using the immunoSEQ multiplex PCR, TCRB sequences were amplified from cDNA into 87-bp fragments spanning the CDR3 region. Amplicons were sequenced on the Illumina HiSeq platform. On the study's bioinformatics: PCR bias was corrected computationally using synthetic template baselines, and reads within Hamming distance 2 were collapsed, with unmergeable singletons discarded. Reads were aligned against IMGT so that V, D and J genes, CDR3 length and insertions or deletions at six rearrangement sites could be assigned. Within each subset, clonotype counts were normalized to sorted cell number, and only after that were true diversity and Gini coefficients computed with the tcR R package. The overlap coefficient, calculated on TCRB nucleotide sequences, was used to measure repertoire sharing. As a proxy for the pre-selection repertoire, out-of-frame TCRB sequences from naive cells were analyzed. Held by TCRdb, this immuneACCESS table contains in-frame sequences only and omits some clones. Under half of the omission traces to an unresolved V gene where checked; the cause of the rest is unknown. V and J calls and clone size come straight from that table; D and trimming were deduced from the DNA. The sample table shows about 450,000 clones, and more than 9.5% are seen once. Over 0.04% of the sample is held by the ten biggest clonotypes.

The CDR3 has 13 amino acids, counting the end cysteine and phenylalanine. Only the CDR3 DNA stays, 39 bases, in frame from base 1. V loses 0 bases, J loses 4 bases, and the germline ends lie 6 bases apart. CDR1 MNHEY and CDR2 SVGAGI were looked up in the germline V gene. As concerns this clone: Its recognized antigen is unknown. Base qualities are not provided; no much larger clone lies one nucleotide away.

This TCR was sampled from a woman aged 18-29 years in good health. The rearranged chain carries TRBV6-5 and TRBJ1-2; no D segment can be confidently identified. The sample was naive CD4+ T cells from blood. Read against the paper, the sample's cell subset or site label means: true naive CD4+ T cells. The CDR3 reads CASSYSGAYGYTF. The base sequence is TGTGCCAGCAGTTACTCCGGAGCCTATGGCTACACCTTC.